The sequence of this T cell receptor beta chain was determined in a study of CD8+CD57+ T cells in acquired aplastic anemia. General observations from the study: The study found no significant CD8+ Simpson's diversity difference between patients and controls. Patients and controls shared some 30 CD8+ CDR3 sequences, highly expressed in patients.

For this clonotype: The antigen is undetermined.

TCR beta VDJ and CDR3 profiles were obtained from a genomic DNA template. TCRdb ran MiXCR on the reads and lists one entry per CDR3 protein. The sample records roughly 80,000 distinct CDR3 sequences, 70% being singletons. The CDR3 has 13 amino acids. V shed 9 bases and J shed 0 bases, with 10 bases lying between them. Germline values: CDR1 ENHRY, CDR2 SYGVKD. All sequencing subjects had displayed CD8+CD57+ cell expansion on flow cytometry. Blood came from patients not yet given any therapy. The source material was sorted CD4+, CD8+, or CD8+CD57+ T cells (not recorded which) from PBMCs. The chain has TRBV10-3 and TRBJ2-3; D possibly corresponds to TRBD2 (6 bases). This TCR was sampled from a human donor with aplastic anemia. CDR3 sequence reads: CAIHSGSTDTQYF. DNA for the CDR3: TGTGCCATACATAGCGGCAGCACAGATACGCAGTATTTT.